A selection of T cell receptor beta chains follows, all from one sample in a study of T cells after yellow fever vaccination. MiXCR, run by TCRdb on the 5' RACE reads, gives a single entry per CDR3 protein. Of roughly 240,000 distinct CDR3 sequences in the sample, around 6.7% were seen once. This specimen was CD4+ T cells sorted from PBMCs, taken on the day of the yellow fever booster vaccination. The receptors originated from a man aged 25-45 years who received the YFV17D yellow fever vaccine. CDR3s include the opening cysteine and the closing phenylalanine or tryptophan. D genes are given only for firm matches. Not all rows give a size; the values are once, few, many and, for expanded clones, a class.

abundance,v_gene,d_gene,j_gene,CDR3aa,CDR3nt
many,TRBV5-1,TRBD2,TRBJ2-1,CASREATSGSNEQFF,TGCGCCAGCCGGGAGGCGACTAGCGGGAGCAATGAGCAGTTCTTC
.,TRBV20-1,.,TRBJ1-5,CSARGRNGEPQHF,TGCAGTGCTAGAGGGCGGAATGGGGAGCCCCAGCATTTT
.,TRBV9,.,TRBJ2-2,CASSVGGPTGELFF,TGTGCCAGCAGCGTAGGCGGGCCTACCGGGGAGCTGTTTTTT
.,TRBV6-2/TRBV6-3,TRBD1,TRBJ2-5,CASRDRGADVETQYF,TGTGCCAGCAGAGACAGGGGCGCCGACGTGGAGACCCAGTACTTC
many,TRBV5-1,TRBD1,TRBJ2-7,CASSFMGQGYEQYF,TGCGCCAGCAGCTTTATGGGACAGGGCTACGAGCAGTACTTC
few,TRBV11-2,.,TRBJ2-2,CASSRRNTGELFF,TGTGCCAGCAGCCGGAGAAACACCGGGGAGCTGTTTTTT
many,TRBV27,TRBD1,TRBJ1-1,CASSLWSGTGGTEAFF,TGTGCCAGCAGTTTATGGAGTGGGACAGGGGGTACTGAAGCTTTCTTT
few,TRBV12-3/TRBV12-4,.,TRBJ2-5,CARSLRTAQETQYF,TGTGCCAGAAGTTTAAGGACAGCCCAAGAGACCCAGTACTTC
many,TRBV18,TRBD2,TRBJ2-3,CASSPPSGAFTDTQYF,TGTGCCAGCTCACCACCAAGCGGGGCTTTCACAGATACGCAGTATTTT
.,TRBV28,TRBD1,TRBJ2-7,CASRLQGAYEQYF,TGTGCCAGCAGATTACAGGGGGCGTACGAGCAGTACTTC
few,TRBV19,TRBD1,TRBJ2-1,CASRLDRYNEQFF,TGTGCCAGTAGGTTGGACAGGTATAATGAGCAGTTCTTC
few,TRBV5-1,.,TRBJ2-5,CASSFHQETQYF,TGCGCCAGCAGCTTTCACCAAGAGACCCAGTACTTC
many,TRBV6-2/TRBV6-3,.,TRBJ2-7,CASRRGLASYEQYF,TGTGCCAGCAGGCGGGGACTGGCCTCCTACGAGCAGTACTTC
many,TRBV7-9,TRBD2,TRBJ2-7,CASSTSSGSVYEQYF,TGTGCCAGCAGCACATCTAGCGGGAGCGTCTACGAGCAGTACTTC
few,TRBV29-1,TRBD1,TRBJ2-7,CSVERPQTGAGEQYF,TGCAGCGTTGAACGTCCCCAAACAGGGGCGGGCGAGCAGTACTTC
few,TRBV6-2/TRBV6-3,.,TRBJ1-3,CASRNLGAGRLRYSGNTIYF,TGTGCCAGCCGAAATCTCGGGGCAGGACGACTAAGATACTCTGGAAACACCATATATTTT
.,TRBV20-1,.,TRBJ2-5,CCARAFSRDRGETQYF,TGCTGTGCTAGAGCTTTTTCCCGGGACCGGGGGGAGACCCAGTACTTC
.,TRBV3-1,.,TRBJ2-7,CASSLAQFSYEQYF,TGTGCCAGCAGCCTAGCTCAATTCTCCTACGAGCAGTACTTC
.,TRBV20-1,.,TRBJ2-3,CSATLSTDTQYF,TGCAGTGCTACGCTTAGCACAGATACGCAGTATTTT
.,TRBV7-2,.,TRBJ1-2,CASSPRWTRDGYTF,TGTGCCAGCAGCCCACGATGGACACGGGATGGCTACACCTTC
.,TRBV23-1,.,TRBJ2-3,CASSQTGDTDTQYF,TGCGCCAGCAGTCAGACTGGAGACACAGATACGCAGTATTTT
many,TRBV20-1,.,TRBJ2-7,CSASRGWQYF,TGCAGTGCTAGCAGGGGATGGCAGTACTTC
.,TRBV20-1,TRBD2,TRBJ2-1,CSASDGGRYNEQFF,TGCAGTGCTAGTGATGGCGGGAGGTACAATGAGCAGTTCTTC
few,TRBV12-3/TRBV12-4,.,TRBJ2-2,CASSLRSSGELFF,TGTGCCAGCAGTTTACGGAGTTCCGGGGAGCTGTTTTTT
many,TRBV20-1,.,TRBJ2-3,CSAPPGGGADTQYF,TGCAGTGCTCCCCCAGGGGGGGGAGCAGATACGCAGTATTTT
few,TRBV20-1,.,TRBJ1-6,CSARDMGSPLHF,TGCAGTGCTAGAGATATGGGTTCACCCCTCCACTTT
many,TRBV15,.,TRBJ2-7,CATSSVGPRTSYEQYF,TGTGCCACCAGCAGTGTTGGCCCCCGCACCTCCTACGAGCAGTACTTC
few,TRBV5-1,.,TRBJ2-1,CASSHGTTSNEQFF,TGCGCCAGCAGCCACGGGACCACATCCAATGAGCAGTTCTTC
many,TRBV29-1,TRBD2,TRBJ2-1,CSVEGVVTSGPWDEQFF,TGCAGCGTTGAAGGTGTAGTGACTAGCGGGCCCTGGGATGAGCAGTTCTTC
.,TRBV7-9,TRBD2,TRBJ2-7,CASSLGPSGSDEQYF,TGTGCCAGCAGCTTGGGGCCTAGCGGGAGCGACGAGCAGTACTTC
few,TRBV7-2,.,TRBJ2-5,CASSLEGRKTQYF,TGTGCCAGCAGCTTAGAGGGGAGGAAGACCCAGTACTTC
many,TRBV7-2,.,TRBJ2-2,CASSLRSTGELFF,TGTGCCAGCAGCTTGAGAAGCACCGGGGAGCTGTTTTTT
many,TRBV12-3/TRBV12-4,.,TRBJ1-2,CASSLGGGSGYTF,TGTGCCAGCAGTTTGGGGGGGGGAAGTGGCTACACCTTC